These 29 T cell receptor beta chains came from one sample sequenced in a study of OX40 agonist ivuxolimab in advanced cancers. The assay was immunoSEQ multiplex PCR, and TCRdb's table has in-frame clones only and misses some. The repertoire holds 53,000 or so clones, with 79% as singletons. This sample comprised CD4+ or CD8+ T cells sorted from blood, obtained in a trial of the OX40 agonist ivuxolimab. These receptors all stem from an adult with an advanced solid tumor such as melanoma, head and neck, liver or kidney cancer.

The chain combines TRBV6-6 with TRBJ1-5; D is perhaps TRBD1 (6 bases). Germline V lookup: CDR1 MNHNY, CDR2 SVGAGI (reference sequence). CDR3 length: 15 residues. The V end was cut by 0 bases, the J end by 11 bases, with 17 bases between. The CDR3 nucleotides are TGTGCCAGCAGTTACTCGGCGACTACAGGGCCGGCCCAGCATTTT. Its translation is CASSYSATTGPAQHF.

The CDR3 sequence is CASSLRTGTSYNSPLHF. The DNA for the CDR3 is TGCGCCAGCAGCTTGAGGACAGGGACCTCCTATAATTCACCCCTCCACTTT. The V gene is TRBV5-1, the J gene TRBJ1-6; 8 bases line up with TRBD1. The V and J ends lost 1 base and 0 bases, in that order; junction bases with no gene match: 3. The germline CDR1 and CDR2 sequences are SGHRS and YFSETQ. This CDR3 comprises 17 residues.

This chain connects TRBV4-3 to TRBJ1-1; D remains unclear. The germline gives CDR1 LGHNA, CDR2 YSLEER. Trimming pared 6 bases from V and 0 bases from J, leaving 8 bases between. The CDR3 length is 13 residues. In nucleotides, the CDR3 is TGCGCCAGCAGTTTGCAGCTGAACACTGAAGCTTTCTTT. This gives the protein CASSLQLNTEAFF.

This sequence joins TRBV2 and TRBJ1-3; 7 bases fit TRBD1. CDR3 length: 15 residues. V was clipped by 6 bases and J by 0 bases; unmatched bases: 5. Per germline, CDR1 SNHLY and CDR2 FYNNEI. CDR3 sequence: CASRPGTASGNTIYF. The CDR3 DNA follows: TGTGCCAGCAGGCCGGGGACAGCCTCTGGAAACACCATATATTTT.

The J gene is TRBJ2-1, the V gene TRBV5-1; D gene unclear. Germline lookup yields CDR1 SGHRS and CDR2 YFSETQ. There are 16 residues in the CDR3. The V end lost 0 bases, the J end lost 7 bases, and 17 bases lay between the germline ends. DNA of the CDR3: TGCGCCAGCAGCTTGGGGGCTAGGGCTACGGGTAATGAGCAGTTCTTC. Protein: CASSLGARATGNEQFF.

This clone was picked up a small number of times. The same CDR3 is also encoded by other DNA sequences in this sample. This rearrangement joins TRBV19 to TRBJ1-2; 7 bases are a match to TRBD1. CDR1 is LNHDA, CDR2 SQIVND, per germline (reference sequence). Trimming removed 3 bases from V and 0 bases from J; junction bases left unmatched: 13. This CDR3 is built from 18 residues. CDR3 amino acids: CASSIVDRAGWANYGYTF. DNA of the CDR3: TGTGCCAGTAGTATCGTCGACAGGGCGGGTTGGGCTAACTATGGCTACACCTTC.

The chain recombines TRBV18 with TRBJ2-1, with TRBD1 matching 9 bases. Losses at the gene ends were 3 bases for V and 8 bases for J; bases not matched to a gene: 14. The CDR3 runs to 17 residues. Germline values: CDR1 KGHSH, CDR2 LQKENI. Here the CDR3 DNA reads TGTGCCAGCTCACCTTCCGGGACAGGGTCAAGCGGCGATGAGCAGTTCTTC. Its translation is CASSPSGTGSSGDEQFF.

This chain connects TRBV4-3 to TRBJ1-4; TRBD1 might be the D (6 bases). Per germline, CDR1 LGHNA and CDR2 YSLEER. V was trimmed by 0 bases and J by 8 bases, leaving 16 bases between them. There are 16 residues in the CDR3. DNA for the CDR3: TGCGCCAGCAGCCAAGAAATAGGCAGGGGTAGGGAAAAACTGTTTTTT. Translating it yields CASSQEIGRGREKLFF.

This clone was found a few times. The CDR3 DNA is TGTGCCAGCAGTGTACCAACCTTTGGACAGGGGGCGCGCCTGAACACTGAAGCTTTCTTT. It is translated as CASSVPTFGQGARLNTEAFF. V is TRBV28 and J is TRBJ1-1; TRBD1 aligns across 11 bases. The V gene end was trimmed by 5 bases and the J gene end by 0 bases; junction bases not matched to a gene: 17. This CDR3 has 20 residues. The V gene's germline CDR1 is MDHEN and CDR2 SYDVKM. The whole variable domain, filled in from reference TRBV28 and TRBJ1-1, reads DVKVTQSSRYLVKRTGEKVFLECVQDMDHENMFWYRQDPGLGLRLIYFSYDVKMKEKGDIPEGYSVSREKKERFSLILESASTNQTSMYLCASSVPTFGQGARLNTEAFFGQGTRLTVV.

This clone was observed a few times. The chain joins TRBV5-1 to TRBJ1-1; D might be TRBD1 (5 bases). Per germline, CDR1 SGHRS and CDR2 YFSETQ. This CDR3 contains 15 residues. Trimming removed 0 bases from V and 0 bases from J, with 9 bases in between. The CDR3 region has the DNA TGCGCCAGCAGCTTGGCCCCAGGGATGAACACTGAAGCTTTCTTT. The encoded protein is CASSLAPGMNTEAFF.

This clone was seen more than once but under ten times. The chain links TRBV5-4 to TRBJ2-3; 9 nucleotides line up with TRBD2. Germline V CDR1 and CDR2: SGHNT, YYREEE (reference sequence). This CDR3 region has 13 residues. After removal of 4 bases from V and 4 bases from J, the junction contained 1 base not matched to a gene. CDR3 residues: CASSLAGPDTQYF. DNA for the CDR3: TGTGCCAGCAGCCTAGCGGGGCCAGATACGCAGTATTTT.

The V and J genes are TRBV9 and TRBJ1-4; D unresolved. Germline assignment: CDR1 SGDLS and CDR2 YYNGEE. V lost 0 bases, J lost 0 bases, and 6 bases lay in between. CDR3 length equals 15 residues. The CDR3 region is CASSVGTTTNEKLFF. CDR3 nucleotide sequence: TGTGCCAGCAGCGTAGGGACTACAACTAATGAAAAACTGTTTTTT.

This chain uses TRBV15 with TRBJ2-5, with D perhaps matching TRBD1 (6 bases). From germline, CDR1 is LNHNV and CDR2 YYDKDF (reference sequence). V lost 6 bases, J lost 3 bases, and 14 bases lay in between. CDR3 length: 14 amino acids. The CDR3 protein is CATSPGQWEETQYF. In DNA, the CDR3 is TGTGCCACCAGTCCCGGACAGTGGGAAGAGACCCAGTACTTC. Supplemented by reference TRBV15 and TRBJ2-5, the full variable domain reads DAMVIQNPRYQVTQFGKPVTLSCSQTLNHNVMYWYQQKSSQAPKLLFHYYDKDFNNEADTPDNFQSRRPNTSFCFLDIRSPGLGDTAMYLCATSPGQWEETQYFGPGTRLLVL.

Note on this clone: Sequence at one end of the junction differs from germline and may be a read error. The rearrangement uses TRBV11-3 and TRBJ1-5; maybe TRBD1 (6 bases). Germline V gene lookup returns CDR1 SGHNT and CDR2 YENEEA. This CDR3 is 14 amino acids long. The DNA of the CDR3 is TGTGCCAGCAGCCTACAGGGTTGGCAATCAGCCCCAGCATTT. Amino acid sequence: CASSLQGWQSAPAF.

This clone has only a few counts. The chain links TRBV13 to TRBJ2-6; 7 bases line up with TRBD1. Germline CDR1 is PRHDT and CDR2 is FYEKMQ (reference sequence). The CDR3 spans 15 residues. V was clipped by 7 bases and J by 2 bases; unmatched bases: 5. DNA of the CDR3: TGTGCCAGCAAGACAGGGCTCACTGGGGCCAACGTCCTGACTTTC. Translation gives CASKTGLTGANVLTF. Using reference TRBV13 and TRBJ2-6 for the parts outside the CDR3, the full variable domain is AAGVIQSPRHLIKEKRETATLKCYPIPRHDTVYWYQQGPGQDPQFLISFYEKMQSDKGSIPDRFSAQQFSDYHSELNMSSLELGDSALYFCASKTGLTGANVLTFGAGSRLTVL.

The chain combines TRBV5-1 with TRBJ1-6, with 8 bases that match TRBD1. V gave up 0 bases and J gave up 7 bases; unmatched junction bases: 3. The germline V gene has CDR1 SGHRS and CDR2 YFSETQ. The CDR3 runs 15 residues. The CDR3 here is CASSLGQGANSPLHF. The DNA for the CDR3 is TGCGCCAGCAGCTTGGGCCAGGGGGCCAATTCACCCCTCCACTTT.

The V gene is TRBV6-1, the J gene TRBJ2-5, with 7 bases identical to TRBD2. The CDR3 loop spans 14 amino acids. V was pared by 3 bases and J by 7 bases, with 8 bases of the junction left unmatched. The germline CDR1 and CDR2 sequences are MNHNS and SASEGT. The CDR3 DNA sequence: TGTGCCAGCAGTGAGGGGGGGTCCGTGGTGACCCAGTACTTC. This translates into CASSEGGSVVTQYF.

V is TRBV2 and J is TRBJ2-7; D remains ambiguous. The V and J ends lost 4 bases and 6 bases respectively, with 22 bases between them. Germline assignment: CDR1 SNHLY and CDR2 FYNNEI. The CDR3 loop spans 16 amino acids. The CDR3 here is CASSVLSWKTGREQYF. DNA for the CDR3: TGTGCCAGCAGTGTATTATCGTGGAAGACCGGGCGCGAGCAGTACTTC.

This clone was picked up a small number of times. This chain connects TRBV23-1 to TRBJ2-7; D possibly uses TRBD1 or TRBD2 (5 bases each). TRBV23-1 is noted as an ORF with a role that remains uncertain. The CDR3 length is 11 residues. Between the trimmed V and J ends, which lost 0 bases and 11 bases, there was a span of 8 bases. CDR3 region: CASSQSRGEYF. CDR3 sequence (DNA): TGCGCCAGCAGTCAATCCCGAGGGGAGTACTTC.

The gene calls are TRBV11-2 and TRBJ2-1, with D unclear. V lost 5 bases, J lost 6 bases, and 23 bases lay in between. This CDR3 region has 17 residues. Germline V gene data show CDR1 as SGHAT and CDR2 as FQNNGV. Here the CDR3 reads CASSLPHVLGPSNEQFF. CDR3 sequence (DNA): TGTGCCAGCAGCCTCCCACATGTCCTTGGCCCTTCCAATGAGCAGTTCTTC.

A few counts support this clone. The rearrangement joins TRBV4-3 to TRBJ2-4; TRBD2 is a possible D gene (5 bases). Germline CDR1 and CDR2: LGHNA and YSLEER. The CDR3 consists of 16 residues. V was cut by 2 bases and J by 1 base, with 12 bases left in between. CDR3 region: CASSQRDGKAKNIQYF. CDR3 nucleotide sequence: TGCGCCAGCAGCCAACGGGATGGGAAGGCCAAAAACATTCAGTACTTC.

The genes are TRBV5-1 and TRBJ1-5; D ambiguous. The V gene's germline CDR1 is SGHRS and CDR2 YFSETQ. This CDR3 has 13 residues. V lost 2 bases and J lost 4, with 7 bases in between. The CDR3 region has the DNA TGCGCCAGCAGCTTAGGGATAAATCAGCCCCAGCATTTT. Amino acids: CASSLGINQPQHF.

J is TRBJ1-5 and V is TRBV12-5; 7 bases are shared with TRBD1. The CDR3 contains 16 residues. Germline CDR1 reads LGHNT; CDR2 reads FRNRAP. Germline trimming cut 1 base from V and 2 bases from J; bases unmatched to any gene: 5. The CDR3 is CASGLGQGVRNQPQHF. CDR3 sequence (DNA): TGTGCTAGTGGTTTGGGACAGGGCGTTCGCAATCAGCCCCAGCATTTT.

The chain recombines TRBV19 with TRBJ2-2, with D possibly TRBD1 on 5 matching bases. The V gene's germline CDR1 is LNHDA and CDR2 SQIVND (reference sequence). V lost 3 bases, J lost 2 bases, and 10 bases lay in between. The CDR3 spans 15 residues. This CDR3 reads CASSIYGANTGELFF. The CDR3 DNA reads TGTGCCAGTAGTATTTATGGGGCAAACACCGGGGAGCTGTTTTTT. Filled out from reference TRBV19 and TRBJ2-2, the complete variable domain reads DGGITQSPKYLFRKEGQNVTLSCEQNLNHDAMYWYRQDPGQGLRLIYYSQIVNDFQKGDIAEGYSVSREKKESFPLTVTSAQKNPTAFYLCASSIYGANTGELFFGEGSRLTVL.

The sample holds one count of this clone. The chain recombines TRBV7-2 with TRBJ2-2; D assignment may be TRBD1 or TRBD2 (5 bases each). Trimming took off 8 bases at V and 6 bases at J, with 7 bases between the two ends. This CDR3 contains 11 residues. The germline CDR1 and CDR2 sequences are SGHTA and FQGNSA. CDR3 sequence: CASWDPGELFF. The CDR3 coding sequence is TGTGCCAGCTGGGACCCCGGGGAGCTGTTTTTT.

The V and J genes are TRBV6-5 and TRBJ1-2; a weak D match, TRBD1 (5 bases). V lost 3 bases and J 7 bases, leaving 12 bases between the germline ends. Per the germline V gene, CDR1 is MNHEY and CDR2 is SVGAGI. This CDR3 region has 13 residues. The CDR3 loop reads CASSYQGAAGYTF. Written as DNA, the CDR3 is TGTGCCAGCAGTTATCAAGGGGCCGCTGGCTACACCTTC.

The J gene is TRBJ1-3, the V gene TRBV5-1; D ambiguous. The V and J ends lost 1 base and 0 bases respectively, with 11 bases between them. CDR3 length equals 16 residues. Germline V gives CDR1 SGHRS, CDR2 YFSETQ. CDR3: CASSLQAGPSGNTIYF. As DNA, the CDR3 is TGCGCCAGCAGCTTGCAGGCCGGACCCTCTGGAAACACCATATATTTT.

Remarks on this clone: The junction shows a germline mismatch at one end, possibly a read error. This chain uses TRBV7-2 with TRBJ2-7, with 7 bases lining up with TRBD2. The CDR3 extends over 14 amino acids. Germline CDR1 is SGHTA and CDR2 is FQGNSA. CDR3 bases: TGTGCCAGCAGCTCAAACGGGGTAACTAGCGTTATTCACTTC. Translation gives CASSSNGVTSVIHF.

This clone was detected once. The genes are TRBV7-9 and TRBJ1-4, with D unclear. CDR1 is SEHNR, CDR2 FQNEAQ, per germline (reference sequence). Trimming took 6 bases from V and 0 from J, leaving 11 bases between them. The CDR3 length is 15 residues. CDR3 sequence (DNA): TGTGCCAGCAGTTTCGGCCGGACAACTAATGAAAAACTGTTTTTT. Its protein product is CASSFGRTTNEKLFF.